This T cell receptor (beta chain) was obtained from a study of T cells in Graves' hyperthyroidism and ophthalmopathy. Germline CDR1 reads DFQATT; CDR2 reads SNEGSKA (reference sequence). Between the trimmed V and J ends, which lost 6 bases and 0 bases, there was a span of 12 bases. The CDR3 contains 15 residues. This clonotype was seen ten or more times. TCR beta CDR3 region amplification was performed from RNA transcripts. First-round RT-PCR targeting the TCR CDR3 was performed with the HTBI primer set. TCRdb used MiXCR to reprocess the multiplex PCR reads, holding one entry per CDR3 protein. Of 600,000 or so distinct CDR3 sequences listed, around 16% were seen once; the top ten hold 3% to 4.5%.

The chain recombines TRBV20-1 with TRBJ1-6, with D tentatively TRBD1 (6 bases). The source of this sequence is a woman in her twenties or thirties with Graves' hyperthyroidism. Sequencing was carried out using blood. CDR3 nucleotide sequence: TGCAGTGCAAGGGACATGCGCTCCTATAATTCACCCCTCCACTTT. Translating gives CSARDMRSYNSPLHF.